The 24 T cell receptor beta chains presented below share a single source sample, sequenced in a study of beta chain features in type 1 diabetes listed by TCRdb under 2018. Library prep was done by the immunoSEQ multiplex PCR assay. The entire isolated RNA was reverse transcribed using the High Capacity cDNA Reverse Transcription Kit, and thus expressed TCRB transcripts were sequenced. TCRdb took over this immuneACCESS table, retaining in-frame rearrangements with V and J assigned. Such tables are incomplete; in checked studies, under half of the missing clones stem from an unresolved V gene, and the remainder is unexplained. For this sample there are approximately 120,000 clones; approximately 39% appear just once. About 0.07% of the sample goes to the ten largest clones. Material for sequencing was stem cell memory CD4+ T cells from blood. Per the publication, the cell subset or site label means: stem cell-like memory CD4+ T cells. These receptors all come from a woman aged 18 to 35 in good health.

This clone was counted a few times. The chain couples TRBV7-9 to TRBJ1-2; D gene uncertain. CDR1 and CDR2 from the germline V gene are SEHNR and FQNEAQ (reference sequence). The CDR3 has 15 amino acids. Trimming removed 1 base from V and 4 bases from J, with 13 bases in between. This CDR3 is CASSLVLPNGYGYTF. Here the CDR3 DNA reads TGTGCCAGCAGCTTAGTACTTCCCAACGGCTATGGCTACACCTTC.

V and J are TRBV28 and TRBJ2-7; 10 positions agree with TRBD1. Germline lookup yields CDR1 MDHEN and CDR2 SYDVKM. CDR3 length: 18 amino acids. Losses at the gene ends were 4 bases for V and 0 bases for J; bases not matched to a gene: 12. This chain's CDR3 is CASSSEGTGVVHSYEQYF. As DNA, the CDR3 is TGTGCCAGCAGTTCAGAAGGGACAGGGGTCGTCCACTCCTACGAGCAGTACTTC.

The J gene is TRBJ1-1, the V gene TRBV6-6, with D tentatively TRBD1 (6 bases). Germline lookup yields CDR1 MNHNY and CDR2 SVGAGI (reference sequence). V dropped 6 bases and J dropped 0 bases, with 11 bases sitting between them. The CDR3 is made up of 14 amino acids. Here the CDR3 DNA reads TGTGCCAGCAGACAAACAGGGATGAACACTGAAGCTTTCTTT. Protein: CASRQTGMNTEAFF.

This clone has more than one count but fewer than ten. The rearrangement uses TRBV7-9 and TRBJ2-2, with 8 bases fitting TRBD1. The V and J ends lost 2 bases and 6 bases, in that order; junction bases with no gene match: 5. The CDR3 extends over 15 amino acids. In germline, CDR1 is SEHNR, CDR2 FQNEAQ (reference sequence). Here the CDR3 DNA reads TGTGCCAGCAGCTTATGGACAGGGTCCCCCGGGGAGCTGTTTTTT. This gives the protein CASSLWTGSPGELFF.

This chain links TRBV10-3 with TRBJ2-7; 9 bases map to TRBD2. With V trimmed by 7 bases and J by 2 bases, 3 bases remained unmatched. Germline CDR1 and CDR2: ENHRY and SYGVKD. CDR3 length: 13 residues. CDR3 sequence: CAINAGGAYEQYF. The CDR3 DNA follows: TGTGCCATCAATGCGGGAGGGGCCTACGAGCAGTACTTC.

This clone was detected only a few times. The gene calls are TRBV7-2 and TRBJ2-1, with TRBD2 matching 8 bases. Losses at the gene ends were 1 base for V and 4 bases for J; bases not matched to a gene: 6. The CDR3 totals 16 residues. Germline CDR1 and CDR2: SGHTA and FQGNSA. This CDR3 reads CASSLVGGRSYNEQFF. CDR3 nucleotides: TGTGCCAGCAGCTTAGTTGGCGGGAGGTCTTACAATGAGCAGTTCTTC.

The chain carries TRBV28 and TRBJ2-1, with 8 positions matching TRBD2. Per the germline V gene, CDR1 is MDHEN and CDR2 is SYDVKM. V was pared by 7 bases and J by 2 bases, with 4 bases of the junction left unmatched. This CDR3 is built from 14 residues. CDR3 amino acids: CASKGGRTYNEQFF. The CDR3 DNA follows: TGTGCCAGCAAGGGCGGGAGGACCTACAATGAGCAGTTCTTC. Using reference TRBV28 and TRBJ2-1 for the parts outside the CDR3, the full variable domain is DVKVTQSSRYLVKRTGEKVFLECVQDMDHENMFWYRQDPGLGLRLIYFSYDVKMKEKGDIPEGYSVSREKKERFSLILESASTNQTSMYLCASKGGRTYNEQFFGPGTRLTVL.

This clone has just a few counts. The V gene is TRBV6-6, the J gene TRBJ2-7; D ambiguous. From germline, CDR1 is MNHNY and CDR2 SVGAGI (reference sequence). V lost 8 bases and J lost 0, with 11 bases in between. There are 13 residues in the CDR3. CDR3 nucleotides: TGTGCCAGCGAGTACGGTAGCTCCTACGAGCAGTACTTC. Translation: CASEYGSSYEQYF.

This clone was observed a handful of times. This chain joins TRBV5-1 and TRBJ1-2; possible D gene TRBD1, 6 bases. The ends were cut back, 4 bases at V and 4 bases at J, with 17 bases in the middle. The CDR3 loop spans 15 amino acids. Germline V gene data show CDR1 as SGHRS and CDR2 as YFSETQ. The CDR3 protein is CASSKGTGTSYGYTF. The DNA of the CDR3 is TGCGCCAGCAGCAAAGGTACCGGGACATCCTATGGCTACACCTTC.

This chain uses TRBV5-6 with TRBJ2-3; TRBD2 might be the D (6 bases). V lost 2 bases and J lost 9, with 10 bases in between. The CDR3 has 12 amino acids. Germline CDR1 and CDR2: SGHDT and YYEEEE. For the CDR3, the DNA is TGTGCCAGCAGCTTCAATCGGGGGACGCAGTATTTT. Translation: CASSFNRGTQYF.

This clone has more than one count but fewer than ten. Other DNA sequences of this sample code for an identical CDR3. V and J are TRBV9 and TRBJ2-4; 7 nucleotides line up with TRBD2. V was clipped by 4 bases and J by 8 bases; unmatched bases: 9. The germline CDR1 and CDR2 sequences are SGDLS and YYNGEE. The CDR3 is made up of 14 amino acids. The CDR3 nucleotides are TGTGCCAGCAGCCCCGGACTAGTCGGGGACATTCAGTACTTC. Translation gives CASSPGLVGDIQYF.

The chain is built from TRBV28 and TRBJ2-7; 7 bases line up with TRBD1. The CDR3 is made up of 12 amino acids. V was clipped by 10 bases and J by 1 base; unmatched bases: 4. In germline, CDR1 is MDHEN, CDR2 SYDVKM. The CDR3 sequence: CATWDRSYEQYF. CDR3 nucleotides: TGTGCCACATGGGACAGATCCTACGAGCAGTACTTC. The whole variable domain, remainder taken from reference TRBV28 and TRBJ2-7, is DVKVTQSSRYLVKRTGEKVFLECVQDMDHENMFWYRQDPGLGLRLIYFSYDVKMKEKGDIPEGYSVSREKKERFSLILESASTNQTSMYLCATWDRSYEQYFGPGTRLTVT.

The rearrangement joins TRBV5-1 to TRBJ2-7, with a weak D call TRBD1 (6 bases). The V and J ends lost 4 bases and 11 bases respectively, with 16 bases between them. Germline CDR1 SGHRS, CDR2 YFSETQ. CDR3 size: 12 residues. The CDR3 loop is CASSVEPGQEYF. The CDR3 coding sequence is TGCGCCAGCAGCGTAGAACCGGGACAAGAGTACTTC.

The gene calls are TRBV7-8 and TRBJ2-7; D call uncertain. Germline V gene data show CDR1 as SGHVS and CDR2 as FQNEAQ. The CDR3 loop spans 14 amino acids. V was trimmed by 1 base and J by 1 base, leaving 8 bases between them. CDR3 amino acids: CASSLVLGSYEQYF. CDR3 bases: TGTGCCAGCAGCTTAGTGCTCGGGTCCTACGAGCAGTACTTC.

This clone has only a few counts. The chain carries TRBV6-5 and TRBJ2-5; D gene uncertain. Trimming left V 4 bases short and J 4 bases short, with 4 bases between. From germline, CDR1 is MNHEY and CDR2 SVGAGI. CDR3 length: 11 residues. The CDR3 DNA is TGTGCCAGCAGTTTCCGAGAGACCCAGTACTTC. It specifies CASSFRETQYF.

V is TRBV6-6 and J is TRBJ1-2, with TRBD1 matching 8 bases. The CDR3 is made up of 15 amino acids. Germline trimming cut 6 bases from V and 1 base from J; bases unmatched to any gene: 7. The germline V gene has CDR1 MNHNY and CDR2 SVGAGI (reference sequence). The CDR3, as DNA: TGTGCCAGCAGCCCGGGGACAGGCCTTAACTATGGCTACACCTTC. Translated: CASSPGTGLNYGYTF.

V is TRBV7-2 and J is TRBJ2-2; unclear D gene. Trimming took 2 bases from V and 5 from J, leaving 12 bases between them. Per the germline V gene, CDR1 is SGHTA and CDR2 is FQGNSA. CDR3 length: 15 amino acids. CDR3 DNA sequence: TGTGCCAGCAGCTTAAACGCGGCTAAAACCGGGGAGCTGTTTTTT. It yields the protein CASSLNAAKTGELFF.

This chain joins TRBV4-2 and TRBJ2-5; no clear D gene. With 0 bases removed from V and 2 bases from J, the gap between germline ends came to 10 bases. Germline assignment: CDR1 LGHNA and CDR2 YNFKEQ. CDR3 length: 15 amino acids. CDR3 region: CASSQEGLPQETQYF. In DNA, the CDR3 is TGTGCCAGCAGCCAAGAGGGCCTACCACAAGAGACCCAGTACTTC.

This clone has just a few counts. This chain joins TRBV30 and TRBJ1-1, with TRBD1 matching over 7 bases. From germline, CDR1 is GTSNPN and CDR2 SVGIG (reference sequence). This CDR3 has 13 residues. V dropped 2 bases and J dropped 2; count of bases not matched to a gene: 2. CDR3 coding DNA: TGTGCCTGGAGTAAGGGGGCAAACACTGAAGCTTTCTTT. It translates to CAWSKGANTEAFF. The full variable domain, with the rest looked up from reference TRBV30 and TRBJ1-1, is SQTIHQWPATLVQPVGSPLSLECTVEGTSNPNLYWYRQAAGRGLQLLFYSVGIGQISSEVPQNLSASRPQDRQFILSSKKLLLSDSGFYLCAWSKGANTEAFFGQGTRLTVV.

The genes are TRBV4-3 and TRBJ2-3, with D perhaps matching TRBD2 (6 bases). Germline CDR1 is LGHNA and CDR2 is YSLEER. Trimming took off 2 bases at V and 4 bases at J, with 13 bases between the two ends. This CDR3 is built from 15 residues. CDR3 sequence (DNA): TGCGCCAGCAGCCAAAGGAATTCGGGAGCAGATACGCAGTATTTT. The encoded protein is CASSQRNSGADTQYF.

This clone was picked up a small number of times. The V call is TRBV7-9, the J call TRBJ2-5, with D maybe TRBD2 (6 bases). V was pared by 6 bases and J by 1 base, with 9 bases between. Germline V gene data show CDR1 as SEHNR and CDR2 as FQNEAQ (reference sequence). The CDR3 has 13 residues. The CDR3 loop is CASRDYLQETQYF. The CDR3 nucleotides read TGTGCCAGCAGGGACTACCTCCAAGAGACCCAGTACTTC.

The chain joins TRBV7-9 to TRBJ2-1; D ambiguous. The CDR3 loop spans 13 amino acids. The ends were cut back, 1 base at V and 9 bases at J, with 10 bases in the middle. Germline V lookup: CDR1 SEHNR, CDR2 FQNEAQ (reference sequence). CDR3 coding DNA: TGTGCCAGCAGCTTAGTTAGCATTGGTGAGCAGTTCTTC. Encoded protein: CASSLVSIGEQFF.

The V call is TRBV30, the J call TRBJ1-2; D not certain. This CDR3 has 13 residues. Germline CDR1 is GTSNPN and CDR2 is SVGIG (reference sequence). The V and J ends lost 2 bases and 12 bases respectively, with 19 bases between them. Here the CDR3 reads CAWSLYSQSVHTF. As DNA, the CDR3 is TGTGCCTGGAGTCTCTACTCACAGTCAGTGCACACCTTC.

The chain employs TRBV19 and TRBJ1-5; 8 bases align to TRBD1. Looked up from germline, CDR1 is LNHDA and CDR2 is SQIVND (reference sequence). The CDR3 is made up of 15 amino acids. V lost 1 base to trimming and J lost 5 bases; unmatched junction nucleotides: 4. The CDR3: CASSIATGGHQPQHF. The CDR3 coding sequence is TGTGCCAGTAGTATAGCCACAGGGGGGCATCAGCCCCAGCATTTT.